The present T cell receptor beta chain was sequenced within a study of molecular identifiers for immune sequencing clone quantification. Study in general: With replicates, the RNA of 20,000 or 100,000 naive CD8 cells was split five ways and four were sequenced. Findings of the study overall: Spiked Jurkat TCR RNA equal to one cell could reportedly be picked out among one million naive cells.

This clonotype was counted a few times. Antigen specificity is unknown. Libraries of bulk TCR were made by previously described methods (with listed TCR primers). TCRdb re-analysed the PCR reads in MiXCR, keeping a single row per CDR3 protein. The sample lists approximately 590,000 distinct CDR3 sequences, around 25% occurring once. With RNA at 10%, 30% or 50%, naive CD8 libraries came from roughly 21,000 to 960,000 sorted cells. V was pared by 7 bases and J by 5 bases, with 6 bases of the junction left unmatched. Germline lookup yields CDR1 MGHDK and CDR2 SYGVNS. The CDR3 runs to 13 residues. The sequence derives from a human donor in good health. Some libraries in this study had Jurkat cell RNA spiked in. The chain couples TRBV25-1 to TRBJ2-5; 8 bases line up with TRBD1. The sequencing sample was made of naive CD8+ T cells from blood, with Jurkat cell RNA spiked in. Subset specified: FACS-sorted CD8+CD4-CCR7+CD45RA+ naive T cells. CDR3 region: CASKQGAFETQYF. The DNA of the CDR3 is TGTGCCAGCAAGCAGGGGGCCTTTGAGACCCAGTACTTC.